The rows below give T cell receptor beta chains drawn from one sample of a study of T cell repertoires in cytomegalovirus infection. TCRdb itself ran the reads through MiXCR, one entry per CDR3 protein. The sample lists some 940,000 distinct CDR3 sequences; 31% were seen once. Their recognized antigens are unknown. Sequencing was performed on cultured CD8+ T cells from PBMCs, taken from culture after CMV antigen stimulation. Receptor source: a human donor in good health (CMV status not recorded). Some clones in this sample may be carry-over from other donors' samples. The CDR3 runs from the conserved cysteine through the conserved F or W. The D gene is left open where the match is weak. Clone size is given for some rows only: seen once, a few or many times, or a class if the clone is expanded.

clone size,D gene,J gene,V gene,CDR3 protein,CDR3 DNA
NA,NA,TRBJ2-6,TRBV7-6,CASSSPSAAGANVLTF,TGTGCCAGCAGCTCCCCCTCCGCGGCTGGGGCCAACGTCCTGACTTTC
many,TRBD1,TRBJ2-5,TRBV7-9,CASSPRDRDYETQYF,TGTGCCAGCAGCCCCAGGGACAGGGATTATGAGACCCAGTACTTC
few,TRBD2,TRBJ2-5,TRBV7-3,CASSPRGREYQETQYF,TGTGCCAGCAGCCCACGCGGGAGGGAGTACCAAGAGACCCAGTACTTC
NA,NA,TRBJ2-7,TRBV27,CASSLRGGRESYEQYF,TGTGCCAGCAGTTTGAGGGGGGGCAGGGAGTCCTACGAGCAGTACTTC
few,TRBD1,TRBJ1-5,TRBV7-6,CASSFGQGYSNQPQHF,TGTGCCAGCAGCTTCGGACAGGGATATAGCAATCAGCCCCAGCATTTT
few,NA,TRBJ2-2,TRBV2,CASGGSRNTGELFF,TGTGCCAGCGGAGGATCCAGGAACACCGGGGAGCTGTTTTTT
NA,NA,TRBJ1-2,TRBV27,CASSLSVGSGYTF,TGTGCCAGCAGTTTGTCAGTCGGCAGTGGCTACACCTTC
NA,NA,TRBJ1-5,TRBV7-2,CASSLDGEYSNQPQHF,TGTGCCAGCAGCCTAGACGGGGAATATAGCAATCAGCCCCAGCATTTT
many,TRBD2,TRBJ2-2,TRBV7-8,CASSLRASGGTGELFF,TGTGCCAGCAGCTTAAGGGCCTCCGGGGGGACCGGGGAGCTGTTTTTT
NA,NA,TRBJ1-3,TRBV7-6,CASSLVQASGNTIYF,TGTGCCAGCAGCTTAGTACAGGCCTCTGGAAACACCATATATTTT
few,TRBD2,TRBJ2-7,TRBV2,CASKVSRGEGYEQYF,TGTGCCAGCAAGGTATCCCGGGGGGAAGGCTACGAGCAGTACTTC
NA,TRBD1,TRBJ1-2,TRBV12-3/TRBV12-4,CASQGQMKDSGYTF,TGTGCCAGCCAGGGACAGATGAAGGATTCTGGCTACACCTTC
many,NA,TRBJ2-2,TRBV6-5,CASSYPNTGELFF,TGTGCCAGCAGTTATCCAAACACCGGGGAGCTGTTTTTT
many,TRBD2,TRBJ2-2,TRBV7-2,CASSLLNGGTGELFF,TGTGCCAGCAGTCTTCTTAACGGGGGGACCGGGGAGCTGTTTTTT
NA,NA,TRBJ1-2,TRBV7-6,CASSLDDRLYGYTF,TGTGCCAGCAGCTTAGACGACCGTCTCTATGGCTACACCTTC
NA,TRBD1,TRBJ1-5,TRBV6-2/TRBV6-3,CASSYPRTGNQPQHF,TGTGCCAGCAGTTACCCTCGGACAGGGAATCAGCCCCAGCATTTT
NA,TRBD2,TRBJ2-1,TRBV14,CASSQEASGYNEQFF,TGTGCCAGCAGCCAAGAGGCTAGCGGTTACAATGAGCAGTTCTTC
NA,TRBD2,TRBJ2-5,TRBV19,CANPPSGDHQETQYF,TGTGCCAACCCCCCTAGCGGGGACCACCAAGAGACCCAGTACTTC
NA,NA,TRBJ1-1,TRBV20-1,CSASSPGMTEAFF,TGCAGTGCAAGCTCCCCAGGGATGACTGAAGCTTTCTTT
few,NA,TRBJ1-1,TRBV6-2/TRBV6-3,CASSSGGPNTEAFF,TGTGCCAGCAGTTCTGGGGGTCCGAACACTGAAGCTTTCTTT